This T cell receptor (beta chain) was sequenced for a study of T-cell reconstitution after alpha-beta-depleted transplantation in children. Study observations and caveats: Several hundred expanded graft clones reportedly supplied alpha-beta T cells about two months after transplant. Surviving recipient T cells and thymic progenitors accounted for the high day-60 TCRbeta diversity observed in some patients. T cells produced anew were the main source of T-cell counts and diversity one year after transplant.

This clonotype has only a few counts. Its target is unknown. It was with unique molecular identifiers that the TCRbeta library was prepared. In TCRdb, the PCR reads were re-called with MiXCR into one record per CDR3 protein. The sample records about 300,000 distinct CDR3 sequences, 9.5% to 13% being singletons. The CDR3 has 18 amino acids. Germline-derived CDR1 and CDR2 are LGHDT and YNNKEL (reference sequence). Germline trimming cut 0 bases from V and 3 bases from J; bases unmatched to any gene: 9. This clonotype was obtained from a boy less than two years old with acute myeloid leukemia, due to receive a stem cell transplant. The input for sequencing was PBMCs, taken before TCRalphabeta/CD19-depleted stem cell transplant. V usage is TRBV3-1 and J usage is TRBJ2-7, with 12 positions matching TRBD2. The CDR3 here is CASSQEGVGLAGIYEQYF. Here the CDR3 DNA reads TGTGCCAGCAGCCAAGAAGGAGTAGGACTAGCGGGGATCTACGAGCAGTACTTC.